Each of the 25 T cell receptor beta chains below was sequenced from the same sample in a study of blood T cell repertoires in COVID-19. TCRdb keeps only in-frame clones here, not all; method: immunoSEQ multiplex PCR. The sample has some 230,000 clones; 85% to 90% are singletons. Material: peripheral blood. The receptors derive from a woman in her fifties or sixties with COVID-19, enrolled during active disease.

The V call is TRBV18, the J call TRBJ2-1, with a tentative D call TRBD1 (6 bases). This CDR3 contains 16 residues. From germline, CDR1 is KGHSH and CDR2 LQKENI. V lost 3 bases to trimming and J lost 2 bases, with 14 bases between them. CDR3 in amino acids: CASSPRQGLAYNEQFF. As DNA, the CDR3 is TGTGCCAGCTCACCTCGTCAGGGGTTAGCCTACAATGAGCAGTTCTTC.

The chain links TRBV19 to TRBJ1-1, with TRBD1 as a possible D gene (5 bases). Germline V CDR1 and CDR2: LNHDA, SQIVND (reference sequence). Trimming took off 4 bases at V and 3 bases at J, with 21 bases between the two ends. The CDR3 consists of 17 residues. CDR3 bases: TGTGCCAGTAGTAAGTGGGGCAGGGAGGTTGCGGACACTGAAGCTTTCTTT. Amino acid sequence: CASSKWGREVADTEAFF.

The genes are TRBV10-3 and TRBJ2-3, with D perhaps matching TRBD1 (6 bases). The V gene's germline CDR1 is ENHRY and CDR2 SYGVKD. This CDR3 is built from 15 residues. The V end lost 5 bases, the J end lost 0 bases, and 12 bases lay between the germline ends. CDR3 amino acids: CAISSRGRSTDTQYF. In nucleotides, the CDR3 is TGTGCCATCAGTTCCAGGGGAAGGAGCACAGATACGCAGTATTTT.

The V and J genes are TRBV3-1 (or the pseudogene TRBV3-2) and TRBJ1-5; 7 bases agree with TRBD1. Germline V lookup: CDR1 LGHDT, CDR2 YNNKEL (reference sequence). CDR3 length: 14 amino acids. V trimming: 4 bases; J trimming: 7 bases; junction bases outside the gene matches: 7. CDR3 in amino acids: CASSLGQAGQPQHF. CDR3 coding DNA: TGTGCCAGCAGCCTTGGACAGGCCGGGCAGCCCCAGCATTTT.

J is TRBJ1-1 and V is TRBV5-5; 9 bases line up with TRBD1. The CDR3 is 15 amino acids. The trim removed 4 bases at V and 2 bases at J, leaving 6 bases unmatched. Germline V gene sequence: CDR1 SGHKS, CDR2 YYEKEE (reference sequence). The chain's CDR3 is CASSRTGASNTEAFF. The CDR3 nucleotides read TGTGCCAGCAGCCGGACAGGGGCTTCAAACACTGAAGCTTTCTTT.

The sample holds a few counts of this clone. This sequence joins TRBV4-1 and TRBJ2-7; the D gene is possibly TRBD2 (5 bases). Between the trimmed V and J ends, which lost 4 bases and 2 bases, there was a span of 12 bases. Looked up from germline, CDR1 is MGHRA and CDR2 is YSYEKL. This CDR3 region has 14 residues. The chain's CDR3 is CASSLGTGTYEQYV. CDR3 nucleotides: TGCGCCAGCAGCCTCGGAACGGGAACCTACGAGCAGTACGTC.

This chain uses TRBV2 with TRBJ2-3; 7 bases are shared with TRBD2. The CDR3 totals 17 residues. Germline V gene lookup returns CDR1 SNHLY and CDR2 FYNNEI. V was pared by 4 bases and J by 2 bases, with 12 bases of the junction left unmatched. CDR3 bases: TGTGCCAGCAGTGTAGGAGGTGGCGGGGGAGACACAGATACGCAGTATTTT. Protein product: CASSVGGGGGDTDTQYF.

The CDR3 nucleotides read TGTGCCAGCAATCAGGGTAGCAATCAGCCCCAGCATTTT. Translating it yields CASNQGSNQPQHF. The V gene is TRBV2, the J gene TRBJ1-5; D is perhaps TRBD1 (5 bases). Trimming took off 7 bases at V and 0 bases at J, with 7 bases between the two ends. The CDR3 covers 13 residues. CDR1 and CDR2 (germline): SNHLY, FYNNEI.

The V call is TRBV4-1, the J call TRBJ1-1; tentative D call: TRBD1 (5 bases). The germline V and J ends were trimmed by 3 bases and 7 bases, with 18 bases remaining between them. Germline V gene data show CDR1 as MGHRA and CDR2 as YSYEKL. The CDR3 covers 15 residues. CDR3 sequence (DNA): TGCGCCAGCAGCCATCCCCCGGCGGGGGTGGGTGAAGCTTTCTTT. Translated, it gives CASSHPPAGVGEAFF.

V and J are TRBV10-3 and TRBJ2-7; 10 bases line up with TRBD1. The CDR3 has 14 residues. V gave up 0 bases and J gave up 7 bases; unmatched junction bases: 3. Per the germline V gene, CDR1 is ENHRY and CDR2 is SYGVKD. The CDR3 loop is CAISESWDRGEQYV. The CDR3 DNA reads TGTGCCATCAGTGAGTCTTGGGACAGGGGTGAGCAGTACGTC.

The chain uses TRBV4-1 and TRBJ1-2; 9 positions agree with TRBD1. The V gene end was trimmed by 3 bases and the J gene end by 5 bases; junction bases not matched to a gene: 7. Germline CDR1 is MGHRA and CDR2 is YSYEKL. This CDR3 is built from 15 residues. Here the CDR3 reads CASSQAGQGFYGYTF. The CDR3 coding sequence is TGCGCCAGCAGCCAGGCCGGACAGGGGTTTTATGGCTACACCTTC.

The V call is TRBV5-1, the J call TRBJ1-3; TRBD1 is a possible D gene (5 bases). Germline V gives CDR1 SGHRS, CDR2 YFSETQ. The V end lost 0 bases, the J end lost 1 base, and 17 bases lay between the germline ends. This CDR3 is 18 amino acids long. The CDR3 is CASSLGLSQGSSGNTIYF. The DNA for the CDR3 is TGCGCCAGCAGCTTGGGTCTGAGTCAGGGTTCATCTGGAAACACCATATATTTT.

V gene TRBV9 combines with J gene TRBJ2-1; 14 bases are shared with TRBD2. Germline V gene data show CDR1 as SGDLS and CDR2 as YYNGEE. The CDR3 totals 18 residues. With 3 bases clipped from V and 0 bases from J, the junction kept 5 bases outside the gene matches. Here the CDR3 reads CASSGTSGGFSSYNEQFF. The CDR3 DNA is TGTGCCAGCAGCGGGACTAGCGGGGGGTTCTCCTCCTACAATGAGCAGTTCTTC.

The CDR3 reads CASSQPVPTGELFF. The CDR3, as DNA: TGTGCCAGCAGCCAACCGGTCCCCACCGGGGAGCTGTTTTTT. The chain combines TRBV3-1 (or the pseudogene TRBV3-2) with TRBJ2-2; D gene ambiguous. The CDR3 extends over 14 amino acids. Germline V CDR1 and CDR2: LGHDT, YNNKEL (reference sequence). Trimming stripped 2 bases from V and 4 bases from J, with 8 bases between.

The V gene is TRBV28, the J gene TRBJ1-4; possibly TRBD1 for D (6 bases). V was trimmed by 3 bases and J by 5 bases, leaving 16 bases between them. The CDR3 length is 16 residues. Germline V lookup: CDR1 MDHEN, CDR2 SYDVKM. CDR3 DNA sequence: TGTGCCAGCAGTTTTGGGGGGGCCCTACGGAATGAAAAACTGTTTTTT. Translated: CASSFGGALRNEKLFF.

This clone was detected only once. The chain combines TRBV5-1 with TRBJ1-1, with D unresolved. The CDR3 sequence is 12 residues long. The V gene's germline CDR1 is SGHRS and CDR2 YFSETQ. The ends were cut back, 4 bases at V and 4 bases at J, with 8 bases in the middle. Written as DNA, the CDR3 is TGCGCCAGCAGCCCACGGGGCACTGAAGCTTTCTTT. Residues: CASSPRGTEAFF.

This clone was seen a single time. The J gene is TRBJ1-3, the V gene TRBV9; D is unclear. Germline CDR1 reads SGDLS; CDR2 reads YYNGEE. This CDR3 region has 15 residues. V gave up 0 bases and J gave up 4 bases, with 11 bases separating them. The CDR3 nucleotides read TGTGCCAGCAGCGTAGACCCAGGATCAGGAAACACCATATATTTT. It translates to CASSVDPGSGNTIYF.

CDR3 residues: CASSPSGGAGTGELFF. CDR3 bases: TGTGCCAGCAGCCCTAGCGGGGGGGCCGGGACCGGGGAGCTGTTTTTT. The chain recombines TRBV7-2 with TRBJ2-2; 12 nucleotides align to TRBD2. Germline CDR1 is SGHTA and CDR2 is FQGNSA. CDR3 length: 16 amino acids. Trimming at V came to 5 bases and at J to 5 bases, leaving 6 bases not matched to a gene. The full variable domain, in which reference TRBV7-2 and TRBJ2-2 provide the parts outside the CDR3, is GAGVSQSPSNKVTEKGKDVELRCDPISGHTALYWYRQSLGQGLEFLIYFQGNSAPDKSGLPSDRFSAERTGGSVSTLTIQRTQQEDSAVYLCASSPSGGAGTGELFFGEGSRLTVL.

This chain uses TRBV5-1 with TRBJ2-3; a possible D gene is TRBD2 (5 bases). Germline loops: CDR1 SGHRS, CDR2 YFSETQ. The CDR3 consists of 13 residues. The germline V and J ends were trimmed by 5 bases and 0 bases, with 7 bases remaining between them. The CDR3 region is CASRRASTDTQYF. CDR3 DNA sequence: TGCGCCAGCAGGAGGGCTAGCACAGATACGCAGTATTTT.

The V call is TRBV9, the J call TRBJ1-1; 10 bases fit TRBD1. Germline-derived CDR1 and CDR2 are SGDLS and YYNGEE. The junction had 7 bases not matched to a gene; V was cut back by 4 bases and J by 4 bases. This CDR3 has 15 amino acids. The CDR3 DNA sequence: TGTGCCAGCAGCCCTAGGACAGGGGGGTCCACTGAAGCTTTCTTT. It is translated as CASSPRTGGSTEAFF.

The chain links TRBV5-1 to TRBJ2-7, with TRBD1 as a possible D gene (5 bases). CDR3 size: 14 residues. Trimming stripped 4 bases from V and 0 bases from J, with 11 bases between. Germline V gene data show CDR1 as SGHRS and CDR2 as YFSETQ. The CDR3 here is CASSLTVSSYEQYF. For the CDR3, the DNA is TGCGCCAGCAGCCTGACAGTTAGCTCCTACGAGCAGTACTTC.

This chain uses TRBV7-9 with TRBJ1-2; D unclear. Trimming removed 5 bases from V and 8 bases from J, with 18 bases in between. This CDR3 is 14 amino acids long. Germline CDR1 SEHNR, CDR2 FQNEAQ (reference sequence). This CDR3 reads CASSPSRVPGGYTF. In DNA, the CDR3 is TGTGCCAGCAGCCCAAGTAGGGTCCCGGGGGGCTACACCTTC.

The chain recombines TRBV7-9 with TRBJ2-4; D unclear. Germline CDR1 reads SEHNR; CDR2 reads FQNEAQ (reference sequence). The CDR3 is 12 amino acids. V was shortened by 2 bases and J by 14 bases, with 13 bases between the two germline ends. The CDR3 loop is CASSLRRRLEYF. In nucleotides, the CDR3 is TGTGCCAGCAGCTTACGTCGCAGGTTGGAGTACTTC.

The CDR3 loop reads CASSLVLDRGVNGELFF. Here the CDR3 DNA reads TGTGCCAGCAGCTTAGTATTGGACAGGGGTGTTAACGGGGAGCTGTTTTTT. The genes are TRBV7-8 and TRBJ2-2; TRBD1 matches 9 bases. V was clipped by 1 base and J by 7 bases; unmatched bases: 10. CDR1 and CDR2 (germline): SGHVS, FQNEAQ. This CDR3 has 17 amino acids.

The V and J genes are TRBV11-3 and TRBJ1-6; 7 nucleotides line up with TRBD1. With 1 base clipped from V and 11 bases from J, the junction kept 8 bases outside the gene matches. The CDR3 is 15 residues long. Germline CDR1 is SGHNT and CDR2 is YENEEA. CDR3 in DNA: TGTGCCAGCAGCTTAGGGGGACAGAGTTCAACACCCCTCCACTTT. The encoded protein is CASSLGGQSSTPLHF.